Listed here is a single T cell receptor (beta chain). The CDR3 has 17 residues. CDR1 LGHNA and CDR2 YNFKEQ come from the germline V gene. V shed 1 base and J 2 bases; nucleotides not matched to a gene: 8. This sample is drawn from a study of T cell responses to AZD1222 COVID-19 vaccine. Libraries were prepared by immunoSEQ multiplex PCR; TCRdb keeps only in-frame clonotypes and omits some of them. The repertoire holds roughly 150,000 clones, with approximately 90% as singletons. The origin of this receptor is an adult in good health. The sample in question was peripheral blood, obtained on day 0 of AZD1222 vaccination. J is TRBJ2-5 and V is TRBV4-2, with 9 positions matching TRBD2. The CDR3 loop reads CASSQALDSGGQETQYF. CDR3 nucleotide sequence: TGTGCCAGCAGCCAAGCTTTAGATAGCGGGGGACAAGAGACCCAGTACTTC.